The rows below give T cell receptor beta chains drawn from one sample of a study of regulatory T cells in long-lasting Graves disease. MiXCR was run by TCRdb on the multiplex PCR reads, yielding one entry per CDR3 protein. The sample yields about 540,000 distinct CDR3 sequences, roughly 14% seen once. The data also belong to a second study, concerning T cells in Graves' hyperthyroidism and ophthalmopathy.

The specimen was peripheral blood mononuclear cells (PBMCs), collected at new diagnosis, from a patient treated with antithyroid drugs. These TCRs come from a man aged 25 to 45 with Graves disease. Each CDR3 is given with its conserved first and last residue. The D gene is left open where the match is weak. Size tells how often a clone was seen (once, few, many) or the class of an expanded clone, and some rows leave it out.

j_call clone_size v_call cdr3_length d_call cdr3_nt cdr3_aa
TRBJ2-1 few TRBV29-1 13 . TGCAGCGTTGACCTGAGGGGGTACAATGAGCAGTTCTTC CSVDLRGYNEQFF
TRBJ2-7 few TRBV24-1 13 . TGTGCCACCAGTGATTCATCTCTCTACGAGCAGTACTTC CATSDSSLYEQYF
TRBJ1-1 many TRBV30 14 . TGTGCCTGGAGTGGTGACCATAAGAACACTGAAGCTTTCTTT CAWSGDHKNTEAFF
TRBJ2-3 . TRBV20-1 14 . TGCAGTGCTAGAGATTTTAAATTCACAGATACGCAGTATTTT CSARDFKFTDTQYF
TRBJ2-7 . TRBV27 15 TRBD2 TGTGCCAGCACCCCCTGGACTAGCGGACCAAAAAAGCAGTACTTC CASTPWTSGPKKQYF
TRBJ2-1 . TRBV19 17 TRBD1 TGTGCCAGTAGTATGAGGGCCGGGACAGGGGCCTACAATGAGCAGTTCTTC CASSMRAGTGAYNEQFF
TRBJ1-2 many TRBV12-3/TRBV12-4 14 . TGTGCCAGCACATTGGCAGGCCTTAACTATGGCTACACCTTC CASTLAGLNYGYTF
TRBJ2-1 many TRBV15 12 . TGTGCCACCAGCAGAGTCGGAAATGAGCAGTTCTTC CATSRVGNEQFF
TRBJ1-3 many TRBV12-3/TRBV12-4 15 TRBD1 TGTGCCAGCAGTTTTCAGGGGGCCTCTGGAAACACCATATATTTT CASSFQGASGNTIYF
TRBJ2-7 . TRBV19 15 . TGTGCCAGTAGTCGCGCAGCGAGTTCCTCCTACGAGCAGTACTTC CASSRAASSSYEQYF
TRBJ2-5 . TRBV27 17 TRBD2 TGTGCCAGCAGTTCCAATACCCTAGCGGCCCGCCCGGGGACCCAGTACTTC CASSSNTLAARPGTQYF
TRBJ2-7 many TRBV7-8 16 TRBD2 TGTGCCAGCAGCTCCTCAAGCGGGAGCTTCTCCTACGAGCAGTACTTC CASSSSSGSFSYEQYF
TRBJ1-5 many TRBV7-3 13 . TGTGCCAGCAAGGTATATAGCAATCAGCCCCAGCATTTT CASKVYSNQPQHF
TRBJ2-1 many TRBV3-1 18 TRBD2 TGTGCCAGCAGCCAAACCGGGACTAGCAGGGGGGAGGGGACGGAGCAGTTCTTC CASSQTGTSRGEGTEQFF
TRBJ2-7 . TRBV20-1 13 TRBD1 TGCAGTGCTAGTTCAGGGGGCCGGGGCGAGCAGTACTTC CSASSGGRGEQYF
TRBJ2-7 few TRBV18 14 . TGTGCCAGCTCACCATCCCCCACAGGGCGCGAGCAGTACTTC CASSPSPTGREQYF
TRBJ1-5 many TRBV15 13 . TGTGCCACCAGCAGTTGGGAGAATCAGCCCCAGCATTTT CATSSWENQPQHF
TRBJ1-6 many TRBV20-1 13 . TGCAGTGCTAGAGACCCGTTTAATTCACCCCTCCACTTT CSARDPFNSPLHF
TRBJ2-7 many TRBV5-1 13 . TGCGCCAGCAGCGCCGACACTGGCTACGAGCAGTACTTC CASSADTGYEQYF
TRBJ2-7 many TRBV11-2 13 TRBD1 TGTGCCAGCAGCTCGACAGGGGGCGGCGAGCAGTACTTC CASSSTGGGEQYF
TRBJ2-7 many TRBV18 14 . TGTGCCAGCTCACCACCGGTCGCCACCTACGAGCAGTACTTC CASSPPVATYEQYF
TRBJ2-5 many TRBV6-1 12 . TGTGCCAGCAGTATCTACCAAGAGACCCAGTACTTC CASSIYQETQYF
TRBJ2-3 many TRBV11-2 16 . TGTGCCAGCAAACAGATGAGCGGCGGGAAAGCAGATACGCAGTATTTT CASKQMSGGKADTQYF
TRBJ1-1 many TRBV5-5 13 . TGTGCCAGCAGCTTGGATGTCCCCCGTGAAGCTTTCTTT CASSLDVPREAFF
TRBJ1-4 many TRBV6-4 18 . TGTGCCAGCGGAGTTTTAGGGGGACGAGACGCAACTAATGAAAAACTGTTTTTT CASGVLGGRDATNEKLFF
TRBJ2-2 few TRBV30 15 TRBD2 TGTGCCTGGAGCACCTTAGCGGGAGCCGCCGGGGAGCTGTTTTTT CAWSTLAGAAGELFF
TRBJ2-7 many TRBV18 12 . TGTGCCAGCTCACCGACAGGCCACGAGCAGTACTTC CASSPTGHEQYF
TRBJ2-3 many TRBV10-3 17 TRBD2 TGTGCCATCAGTACCGGGTGGACTAGCGGGAGAATAGATACGCAGTATTTT CAISTGWTSGRIDTQYF
TRBJ1-5 many TRBV12-3/TRBV12-4 11 . TGTGCCAGCAGTCCTAATCAGCCCCAGCATTTT CASSPNQPQHF
TRBJ1-5 many TRBV12-3/TRBV12-4 13 . TGTGCCAGCAGTTTGTTACTGGTATGGCCCCAGCATTTT CASSLLLVWPQHF
TRBJ2-7 many TRBV19 16 . TGTGCCAGTAGTAGCTGGGGACTGATTAGCTCCTACGAGCAGTACTTC CASSSWGLISSYEQYF
TRBJ2-3 few TRBV28 19 . TGTGCCAGCAGTTTAATTCTTTCGGGGGGGACAGGAGACCTGGATACGCAGTATTTT CASSLILSGGTGDLDTQYF
TRBJ2-7 many TRBV19 15 . TGTGCCAGTAGTCGAAGGACGGGTACCCTCTACGAGCAGTACTTC CASSRRTGTLYEQYF
TRBJ2-1 . TRBV20-1 14 TRBD2 TGCAGTGCATGGAGCGGGAGCTCCTACAATGAGCAGTTCTTC CSAWSGSSYNEQFF
TRBJ2-5 many TRBV25-1 18 TRBD1 TGTGCCAGCAGTGGCCGGACAGGGCTTCTAGTTCCCCAAGAGACCCAGTACTTC CASSGRTGLLVPQETQYF
TRBJ1-3 many TRBV24-1 14 . TGTGCCACCAGTGCCTCGGACTCTGGAAACACCATATATTTT CATSASDSGNTIYF